This TCR beta chain was profiled in a study of lymphopenia after photon versus proton radiotherapy. Study findings and constraints: Relative stability marked proton patients; photon patients lost diversity and naive cells. Post-nadir diversity loss with photons came from oligoclonal expansion, particularly CD8+ Temra cells.

Assay used: immunoSEQ multiplex PCR; TCRdb lists only in-frame clones, some missing. Of about 35,000 clones listed, about 93% are singletons. About this clone: Its antigen is as yet unknown.

The receptor's source is a man between 60 and 75 years old with cholangiocarcinoma. The input for sequencing was peripheral blood, taken from a patient treated with photon-based radiotherapy.

As DNA, the CDR3 is TGCAGCGTGGACCCGGGGACCGGGGAGCTGTTTTTT. It specifies CSVDPGTGELFF. The chain links TRBV29-1 to TRBJ2-2; a weak D match, TRBD2 (5 bases). V lost 6 bases, J lost 5 bases, and 10 bases lay in between. CDR1 is SQVTM, CDR2 ANQGSEA, per germline. The CDR3 length is 12 residues.